This is a list of T cell receptor beta chains from one sample in a study of persistence of HIV-infected CD4 T cells. These receptors lack a known antigen. Assay: immunoSEQ multiplex PCR; the TCRdb copy retains only in-frame clones and omits some. The repertoire holds tens of thousands of clones, with approximately 78% as singletons. Sequences were derived from CD4+ T cells sorted from PBMCs after approximately 20-hour stimulation, sampled from a patient who received antiretroviral therapy. The receptors here all came from an adult man with HIV who was CMV-seropositive. Each CDR3 is given with its conserved first and last residue. Fields, in order: clone size, V gene, CDR3 length, J gene, D gene, CDR3 DNA, CDR3 protein. The D gene is left open where the match is weak. Clone sizes are given selectively: once, few, many, or a class where the clone is expanded.

NA	TRBV29-1	12	TRBJ1-2	NA	TGCAGCTTTAGGGGACCGAACTATGGCTACACCTTC	CSFRGPNYGYTF
NA	TRBV12-3/TRBV12-4	13	TRBJ1-2	NA	TGTGCCATCACTGACCGGGGTAACTATGGCTACACCTTC	CAITDRGNYGYTF
once	TRBV3-1/TRBV3-2	15	TRBJ2-3	NA	TGTGCCAGCAGCCAAGGTATCTTTCGCACAGATACGCAGTATTTT	CASSQGIFRTDTQYF
NA	TRBV7-9	12	TRBJ2-2	NA	TGTGCCAGCAGCTTATTCACCGGGGAGCTGTTTTTT	CASSLFTGELFF
NA	TRBV4-2	17	TRBJ2-1	TRBD2	TGTGCCAGCAGCCAAGTTCTTTCCAGCGGGAGTTACAATGAGCAGTTCTTC	CASSQVLSSGSYNEQFF
NA	TRBV25-1	16	TRBJ1-4	NA	TGTGCCAGCAGTGACCCCGGGGGAGGGGGTAATGAAAAACTGTTTTTT	CASSDPGGGGNEKLFF
NA	TRBV4-1	16	TRBJ1-1	TRBD1	TGCGCCAGCAGCCGCGGGACAGGGATGTTCGGCACTGAAGCTTTCTTT	CASSRGTGMFGTEAFF
NA	TRBV10-1	12	TRBJ2-7	NA	TGCGCCAGCAGTGACGGAGCTTACGAGCAGTACTTC	CASSDGAYEQYF
NA	TRBV11-3	15	TRBJ2-2	NA	TGTGCCAGCAGCTTCGGACGGTCTAACACCGGGGAGCTGTTTTTT	CASSFGRSNTGELFF
NA	TRBV28	14	TRBJ1-2	TRBD1	TGTGCCAGCAGATTACAGGGGGCAAGGAGTGGCTACACCTTC	CASRLQGARSGYTF
NA	TRBV4-1	16	TRBJ1-1	NA	TGCGCCAGCAGCCAAGAATCCCGACGCAAAGGGATTGAAGCTTTCTTT	CASSQESRRKGIEAFF
NA	TRBV19	13	TRBJ2-3	NA	TGTGCCAGTACTCGGGGCAGCACAGATACGCAGTATTTT	CASTRGSTDTQYF
NA	TRBV7-2	16	TRBJ1-4	TRBD1	TGTGCCAGCAGCTTACACCCCGTCAGGGGGAATGAAAAACTGTTTTTT	CASSLHPVRGNEKLFF
NA	TRBV7-8	15	TRBJ1-2	TRBD1	TGTGCCAGCAGCTCCAGGACAGGGAGGGGTTATGGCTACACCTTC	CASSSRTGRGYGYTF
once	TRBV4-1	17	TRBJ2-3	TRBD2	TGCGCCAGCAGCCAAGTCCCTCCGGGGGGGGACACAGATACGCAGTATTTT	CASSQVPPGGDTDTQYF
few	TRBV7-2	16	TRBJ2-3	TRBD2	TGTGCCAGCAGCCTCGGGACTAGCGGGTTGACAGATACGCAGTATTTT	CASSLGTSGLTDTQYF